The 4 T cell receptor beta chains in this list originate from one sample, sequenced in a study of long-term antiretroviral therapy in people with HIV. Running of the v3.0 immunoSEQ assay took place at survey level. Clones were sequenced by immunoSEQ multiplex PCR, and TCRdb holds only the in-frame ones, with some missing. The table records 20,000 to 25,000 clones, approximately 89% of them present only once. Specimen: unsorted PBMCs, collected 2.6 years after starting antiretroviral therapy. The origin of the receptors is a woman aged 45-65 years with HIV.

The chain links TRBV7-9 to TRBJ2-7; D is ambiguous. The CDR3 consists of 13 residues. The germline gives CDR1 SEHNR, CDR2 FQNEAQ (reference sequence). The ends were cut back, 1 base at V and 7 bases at J, with 11 bases in the middle. The CDR3 region is CASSLVLLGEQYF. In DNA, the CDR3 is TGTGCCAGCAGCTTAGTTCTCCTGGGAGAGCAGTACTTC.

The gene calls are TRBV19 and TRBJ1-2; TRBD1 might be the D (5 bases). This CDR3 is 14 amino acids long. From germline, CDR1 is LNHDA and CDR2 SQIVND (reference sequence). Trimming shortened V by 7 bases and J by 6 bases, and 18 bases separated the two germline ends. The CDR3 DNA follows: TGTGCCAGTATCCCCCGGGCAACAGGAAATGGCTACACCTTC. Amino acid sequence: CASIPRATGNGYTF. Full variable domain (missing parts from reference TRBV19 and TRBJ1-2): DGGITQSPKYLFRKEGQNVTLSCEQNLNHDAMYWYRQDPGQGLRLIYYSQIVNDFQKGDIAEGYSVSREKKESFPLTVTSAQKNPTAFYLCASIPRATGNGYTFGSGTRLTVV.

The rearrangement uses TRBV6-5 and TRBJ2-7; no definite D call. This CDR3 comprises 14 residues. Trimming left V 5 bases short and J 0 bases short, with 11 bases between. CDR1 MNHEY and CDR2 SVGAGI come from the germline V gene. The CDR3 reads CASSLEGPSYEQYF. The CDR3 region has the DNA TGTGCCAGCAGTCTCGAAGGTCCCTCCTACGAGCAGTACTTC.

The V and J genes are TRBV28 and TRBJ2-1, with D hard to call. Germline V gene sequence: CDR1 MDHEN, CDR2 SYDVKM. CDR3 length: 15 amino acids. V was shortened by 3 bases and J by 5 bases, with 14 bases between the two germline ends. The chain's CDR3 is CASSLSTPANNEQFF. In DNA, the CDR3 is TGTGCCAGCAGTTTGAGCACTCCTGCCAACAATGAGCAGTTCTTC.